This T cell receptor (beta chain) was sequenced in a study of cytomegalovirus exposure and HLA in healthy donors. Study as a whole: HLA-typed donors contributed around 85 million unique TCRs, which were held in an early data release.

As for this clone: Antigen specificity is unknown.

Use of 60 Vbeta and 13 Jbeta primers characterized the PCR. Libraries were prepared by immunoSEQ multiplex PCR; TCRdb keeps only in-frame clonotypes and omits some of them. The data show around 67,000 clones, with 60% to 80% seen just once and 22% held by the top ten. Study findings and constraints: One variant, a missense change in DCLRE1C, was linked in a later analysis to TCR beta V- and J-gene trimming. Reportedly, cytomegalovirus status was diagnosed with high sensitivity and specificity. A reported reduction in N-insertions relative to the approximately 640-donor mean was seen in an Asian-associated ancestry cluster in a later analysis.

V lost 4 bases to trimming and J lost 5 bases; unmatched junction nucleotides: 8. The CDR3 sequence is 15 residues long. Germline assignment: CDR1 SGHNT and CDR2 YYREEE (reference sequence). This receptor was identified in a woman aged 25 to 39 in good health and CMV-seropositive. Sequencing was performed on PBMCs. The chain is built from TRBV5-4 and TRBJ2-1; 8 positions match TRBD2. CDR3 region: CASSRRAGRDNEQFF. CDR3 coding DNA: TGTGCCAGCAGCCGCCGGGCCGGGAGGGACAATGAGCAGTTCTTC.